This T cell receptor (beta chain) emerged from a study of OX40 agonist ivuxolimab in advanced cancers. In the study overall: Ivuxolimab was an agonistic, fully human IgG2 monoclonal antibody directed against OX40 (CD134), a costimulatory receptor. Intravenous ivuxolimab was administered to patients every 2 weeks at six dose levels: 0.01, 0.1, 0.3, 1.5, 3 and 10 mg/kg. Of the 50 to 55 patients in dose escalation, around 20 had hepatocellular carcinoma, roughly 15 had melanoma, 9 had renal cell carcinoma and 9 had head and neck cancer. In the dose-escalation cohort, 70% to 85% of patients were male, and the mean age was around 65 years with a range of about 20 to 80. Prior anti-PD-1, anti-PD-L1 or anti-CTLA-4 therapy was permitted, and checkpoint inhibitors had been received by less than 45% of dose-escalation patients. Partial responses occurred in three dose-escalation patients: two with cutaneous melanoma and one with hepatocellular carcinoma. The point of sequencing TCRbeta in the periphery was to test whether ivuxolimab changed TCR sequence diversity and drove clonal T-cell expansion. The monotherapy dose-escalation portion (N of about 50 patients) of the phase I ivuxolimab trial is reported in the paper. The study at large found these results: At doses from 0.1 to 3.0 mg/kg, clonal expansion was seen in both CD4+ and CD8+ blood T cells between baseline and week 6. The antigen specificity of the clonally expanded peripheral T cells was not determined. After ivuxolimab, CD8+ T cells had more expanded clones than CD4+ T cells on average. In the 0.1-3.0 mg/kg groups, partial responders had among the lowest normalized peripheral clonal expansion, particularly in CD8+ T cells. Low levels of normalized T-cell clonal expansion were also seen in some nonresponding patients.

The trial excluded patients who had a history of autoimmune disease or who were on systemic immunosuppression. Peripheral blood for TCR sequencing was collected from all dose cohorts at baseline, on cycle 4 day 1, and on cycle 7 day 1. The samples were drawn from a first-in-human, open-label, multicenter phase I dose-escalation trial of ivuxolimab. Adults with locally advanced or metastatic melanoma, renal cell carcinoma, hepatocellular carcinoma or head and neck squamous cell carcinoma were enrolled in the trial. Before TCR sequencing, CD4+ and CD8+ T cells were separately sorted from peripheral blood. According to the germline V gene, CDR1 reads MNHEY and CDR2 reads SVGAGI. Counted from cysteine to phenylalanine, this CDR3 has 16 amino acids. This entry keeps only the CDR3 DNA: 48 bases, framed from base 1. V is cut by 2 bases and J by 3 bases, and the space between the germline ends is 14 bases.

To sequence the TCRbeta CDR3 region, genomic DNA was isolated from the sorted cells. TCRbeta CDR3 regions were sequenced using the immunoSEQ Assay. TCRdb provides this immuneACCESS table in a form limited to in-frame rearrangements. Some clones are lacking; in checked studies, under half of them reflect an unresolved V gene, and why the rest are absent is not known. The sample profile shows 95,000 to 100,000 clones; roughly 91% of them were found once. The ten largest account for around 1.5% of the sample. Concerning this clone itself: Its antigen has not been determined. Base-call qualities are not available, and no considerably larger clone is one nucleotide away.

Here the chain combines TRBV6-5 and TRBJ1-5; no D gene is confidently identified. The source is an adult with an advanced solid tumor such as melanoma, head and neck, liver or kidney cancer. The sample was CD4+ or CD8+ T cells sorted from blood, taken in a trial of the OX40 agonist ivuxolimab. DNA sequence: TGTGCCAGCAGTTACGAGAGACCAGGACTCAATCAGCCCCAGCATTTT. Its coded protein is CASSYERPGLNQPQHF.